This T cell receptor (beta chain) was retrieved from a study of siplizumab effects on memory and regulatory T cells. CDR3 length: 14 amino acids. The V gene lost 3 bases and the J gene lost 3 bases, with 9 bases spanning the gap. Whole-study findings and limits: Whether proliferating Tregs in siplizumab cultures suppress was not functionally confirmed. Poor capture below about 10^-5 frequency left most alloreactive clones unmapped to unstimulated subsets.

Note on this clone: What it binds is unknown.

Sequencing used immunoSEQ multiplex PCR; TCRdb keeps in-frame clones, though not all of them. The top ten clones hold 1.3% of a sample with 120,000 or so clones, about nine tenths of them seen once. This sequence originates from a human donor in good health. The V and J genes are TRBV23-1 and TRBJ1-5, with D uncertain. TRBV23-1 is identified as an open reading frame with a role that is uncertain. The material sequenced was CD4+ T cells sorted from blood. In DNA form, the CDR3 reads TGCGCCAGCAGTCAGGGAACAGTCAATCAGCCCCAGCATTTT. This encodes CASSQGTVNQPQHF.